These 8 T cell receptor beta chains share one sample of origin, sequenced in a study of cytomegalovirus exposure and HLA in healthy donors. Vbeta (60) and Jbeta (13) primers were used in the PCR. Generated by immunoSEQ multiplex PCR, the TCRdb table keeps only in-frame clones and is missing some. Among 150,000 to 200,000 clones listed, approximately 79% were seen once. Sequencing input: PBMCs. The receptors derive from a human donor in good health.

The chain recombines TRBV5-1 with TRBJ2-7, with D possibly being TRBD1 (6 bases). This CDR3 region has 16 residues. Germline CDR1 reads SGHRS; CDR2 reads YFSETQ. V was clipped by 4 bases and J by 0 bases, with 17 bases between them. This CDR3 is CASSHPTDRDSYEQYF. The CDR3 DNA follows: TGCGCCAGCAGCCATCCGACGGACAGAGACTCCTACGAGCAGTACTTC.

J is TRBJ1-4 and V is TRBV10-3; D gene ambiguous. The CDR3 sequence is 13 residues long. V was shortened by 4 bases and J by 3 bases, with 6 bases between the two germline ends. Germline CDR1 and CDR2: ENHRY and SYGVKD. CDR3 nucleotide sequence: TGTGCCATCAGTGGGCAGGCTAATGAAAAACTGTTTTTT. Amino acids: CAISGQANEKLFF.

This chain joins TRBV6-6 and TRBJ1-6; 8 positions agree with TRBD1. The CDR3 is 14 residues long. From germline, CDR1 is MNHNY and CDR2 SVGAGI (reference sequence). With V trimmed by 4 bases and J by 12 bases, 8 bases remained unmatched. DNA for the CDR3: TGTGCCAGCAGTTCCTTTGGACAGGGCCGACCCCTCCACTTT. This codes for CASSSFGQGRPLHF.

A remark on this clone: One end of the junction is discordant with germline, which a read error may explain. The chain combines TRBV7-9 with TRBJ2-1; no clear D gene. The length of the CDR3 is 12 residues. CDR1 and CDR2 (germline): SEHNR, FQNEAQ (reference sequence). The CDR3: CSSSLAFNEQFF. The CDR3 bases are TGTTCCAGCAGCTTAGCCTTCAATGAGCAGTTCTTC.

This rearrangement joins TRBV14 to TRBJ1-6, with D hard to call. V was trimmed by 0 bases and J by 9 bases, leaving 15 bases between them. The CDR3 contains 16 residues. Germline CDR1 reads SGHDN; CDR2 reads FVKESK. The CDR3 loop reads CASSQDGSGIGSPLHF. Here the CDR3 DNA reads TGTGCCAGCAGCCAAGACGGGTCCGGGATCGGTTCACCCCTCCACTTT.

The V gene is TRBV7-2, the J gene TRBJ2-3; maybe TRBD2 (6 bases). The CDR3 consists of 15 residues. Germline V CDR1 and CDR2: SGHTA, FQGNSA. V was shortened by 4 bases and J by 9 bases, with 20 bases between the two germline ends. The CDR3: CASSSSEGRRKTQYF. As DNA, the CDR3 is TGTGCCAGCAGCTCCTCGGAGGGGAGGAGAAAAACGCAGTATTTT. Combining the CDR3 with reference TRBV7-2 and TRBJ2-3 gives the whole variable domain GAGVSQSPSNKVTEKGKDVELRCDPISGHTALYWYRQSLGQGLEFLIYFQGNSAPDKSGLPSDRFSAERTGGSVSTLTIQRTQQEDSAVYLCASSSSEGRRKTQYFGPGTRLTVL.

The CDR3 loop is CATAVTLGDTEAFF. The DNA for the CDR3 is TGTGCCACCGCGGTGACCCTGGGAGACACTGAAGCTTTCTTT. The chain employs TRBV15 and TRBJ1-1, with D uncertain. The CDR3 runs 14 residues. Per germline, CDR1 LNHNV and CDR2 YYDKDF (reference sequence). V was trimmed by 8 bases and J by 3 bases, leaving 16 bases between them.

The rearrangement uses TRBV6-5 and TRBJ2-2; D gene unclear. Between the trimmed V and J ends, which lost 10 bases and 2 bases, there was a span of 11 bases. The germline V gene has CDR1 MNHEY and CDR2 SVGAGI. This CDR3 spans 13 amino acids. CDR3 region: CATTRRNTGELFF. In nucleotides, the CDR3 is TGTGCCACTACGAGAAGAAACACCGGGGAGCTGTTTTTT.